These 8 T cell receptor beta chains were sequenced from one sample in a study of blood T cell repertoires in COVID-19 (dated by TCRdb to the early 2020s). The library was obtained by the immunoSEQ multiplex PCR assay. The clones in this table, taken by TCRdb from immuneACCESS, are in-frame only. Not every clone is retained; where verified, under half of the shortfall comes from an unresolved V gene, and the cause of the rest is unknown. Counted in this sample were approximately 150,000 clones; 86% of them appeared once. 3.5% to 4% of the sample is held by the ten biggest clonotypes. Sequenced sample: peripheral blood. The source of these receptors is a woman between 70 and 85 years old with acute or convalescent COVID-19.

The J gene is TRBJ1-3, the V gene TRBV3-1 (or the pseudogene TRBV3-2); perhaps TRBD1 as D (5 bases). The CDR3 spans 16 residues. Trimming pared 1 base from V and 7 bases from J, leaving 17 bases between. Per germline, CDR1 LGHDT and CDR2 YNNKEL (reference sequence). Here the CDR3 reads CASSQGQGTDRNTIYF. The CDR3 DNA sequence: TGTGCCAGCAGCCAAGGGCAGGGAACAGATCGGAACACCATATATTTT.

The CDR3 nucleotides are TGTGCCAGCAGTGAAGGACAGGGAACTAATGAAAAACTGTTTTTT. This encodes CASSEGQGTNEKLFF. The chain is built from TRBV6-1 and TRBJ1-4, with 7 bases aligning to TRBD1. Trimming took 1 base from V and 1 from J; bases not matched to a gene: 0. Germline loops: CDR1 MNHNS, CDR2 SASEGT. This CDR3 contains 15 residues.

The chain employs TRBV5-8 and TRBJ1-2; D might be TRBD1 (5 bases). Germline CDR1 reads SGHTS; CDR2 reads YDEGEE. The ends were cut back, 2 bases at V and 8 bases at J, with 16 bases in the middle. The CDR3 has 14 residues. CDR3 nucleotide sequence: TGTGCCAGCAGCTTTTTCCGGTCCCAGGGAGGCTACACCTTC. The encoded protein is CASSFFRSQGGYTF. Variable domain in full (rest from reference TRBV5-8 and TRBJ1-2): EAGVTQSPTHLIKTRGQQATLRCSPISGHTSVYWYQQALGLGLQFLLWYDEGEERNRGNFPPRFSGRQFPNYSSELNVNALELEDSALYLCASSFFRSQGGYTFGSGTRLTVV.

This clone has only one observation. V usage is TRBV7-9 and J usage is TRBJ1-2; perhaps TRBD1 as D (5 bases). Germline CDR1 reads SEHNR; CDR2 reads FQNEAQ (reference sequence). The V and J ends lost 4 bases and 6 bases respectively, with 21 bases between them. The CDR3 is 16 amino acids. The CDR3 sequence: CASSSGTYLVLDGYTF. The CDR3 nucleotides are TGTGCCAGCAGCTCGGGGACTTATCTGGTGTTGGATGGCTACACCTTC.

This clone occurred once. The gene calls are TRBV9 and TRBJ2-1; 9 bases fit TRBD1. CDR3 length equals 16 residues. Per the germline V gene, CDR1 is SGDLS and CDR2 is YYNGEE. V lost 2 bases to trimming and J lost 9 bases; unmatched junction nucleotides: 12. In nucleotides, the CDR3 is TGTGCCAGCAGCGTCCGGACTGGACAGGGGACGGGTGAGCAGTTCTTC. Amino acids: CASSVRTGQGTGEQFF.

CDR3 residues: CASSLARGFNSPLHF. CDR3 sequence (DNA): TGTGCCAGCAGCTTAGCGCGAGGGTTTAATTCACCCCTCCACTTT. The rearrangement uses TRBV7-8 and TRBJ1-6; D gene uncertain. CDR3 length: 15 residues. V shed 0 bases and J shed 6 bases, with 9 bases lying between them. Germline V gives CDR1 SGHVS, CDR2 FQNEAQ.

The V and J genes are TRBV6-2 or TRBV6-3 and TRBJ2-7; 10 bases match TRBD1. This CDR3 spans 16 amino acids. The V and J ends lost 6 bases and 1 base, in that order; junction bases with no gene match: 9. Germline V lookup: CDR1 MNHEY, CDR2 SVGEGT. Here the CDR3 DNA reads TGTGCCAGCAGCCAAAGCGGGACAGGGGTATCCTACGAGCAGTACTTC. Residues: CASSQSGTGVSYEQYF.

The chain couples TRBV4-2 to TRBJ1-4; the match to TRBD1 covers 7 bases. The CDR3 runs to 16 residues. Germline-derived CDR1 and CDR2 are LGHNA and YNFKEQ. V lost 0 bases and J lost 9; bases outside the gene matches: 10. In nucleotides, the CDR3 is TGTGCCAGCAGCCAAGATGGTGCAGGGGGTACGAAAAAACTGTTTTTT. Translated: CASSQDGAGGTKKLFF.